This T cell receptor (beta chain) was obtained from a study of cytomegalovirus exposure and HLA in healthy donors. Findings of the study overall: What was likely a sequencing artifact was a cluster of highly shared sequence variants. Accurate predictions that matched the HLA-A and HLA-B alleles of most subjects were reportedly made from TCR beta sequences. According to the study, roughly 160 TCR beta chains were cytomegalovirus-associated.

A multiplex PCR was run with 60 Vbeta primers and 13 Jbeta primers. Sequenced by immunoSEQ multiplex PCR; TCRdb stores in-frame clones only, minus some. The sample records roughly 100,000 clones, roughly three quarters being singletons. For this clone: What it binds is unknown.

J lost 7 bases, V lost 4 bases, and 13 bases had no gene match. Germline V CDR1 and CDR2: SGHDT, YYEEEE. CDR3 length: 16 amino acids. The sequenced sample consisted of PBMCs. The chain recombines TRBV5-6 with TRBJ2-7; 11 bases match TRBD1. This receptor was obtained from a woman between 40 and 50 years old in good health and CMV-seronegative. CDR3 coding DNA: TGTGCCAGCAGCCCCGGGACAGGGGGTCCACAAGTGGAGCAGTACTTC. It specifies CASSPGTGGPQVEQYF.